Listed below are T cell receptor beta chains from one sample, sequenced in a study of response to subunit inactivated influenza vaccine. TCRdb redid the calling of the RT-PCR reads with MiXCR, one entry per CDR3 protein. The sample has around 850,000 distinct CDR3 sequences, about 18% seen once. Material: PBMCs from blood, obtained more than 4 days after vaccination. The receptor source for this set is a man aged 50-59 years who received an inactivated influenza vaccine. Both conserved end residues are part of each CDR3. A D gene is named only where the DNA matches it firmly. Clone size is not always given. Where it is, it says once, few, many or a class for expanded clones.

D,size,J,V,DNA,CDR3
TRBD2,few,TRBJ2-7,TRBV20-1,TGCAGTGCCCCGTCGGCTAGCGGGAGACCATACGAGCAGTACTTC,CSAPSASGRPYEQYF
TRBD2,.,TRBJ2-3,TRBV19,TGTGCCAGTGGGACTAGCGTTTCAGATACGCAGTATTTT,CASGTSVSDTQYF
TRBD2,few,TRBJ2-7,TRBV15,TGTGCCACCAGCAGAGATAGGGGTGATGGGACTAGAACCTACGAGCAGTACTTC,CATSRDRGDGTRTYEQYF
.,few,TRBJ2-1,TRBV7-9,TGTGCCAGCCTGACAGGAGCCTCCTACAATGAGCAGTTCTTC,CASLTGASYNEQFF
.,few,TRBJ2-3,TRBV7-2,TGTGCCAGCAGCTTAGGGCGGACTAGCACAGATACGCAGTATTTT,CASSLGRTSTDTQYF
TRBD2,.,TRBJ2-3,TRBV20-1,TGCAGTGCTAGACTCCCTTTGGGACTAGCGGACAAGAGGGCCGATGAGTATTTT,CSARLPLGLADKRADEYF
TRBD1,many,TRBJ2-1,TRBV12-5,TGTGCTAGTGGTTATACGGGACAGAGCTTTTCCTACAATGAGCAGTTCTTC,CASGYTGQSFSYNEQFF
.,.,TRBJ2-1,TRBV20-1,TGCAGTGCCCCGGAGGACCAGGGGTACAATGAGCAGTTCTTC,CSAPEDQGYNEQFF
.,.,TRBJ2-3,TRBV27,TGTGCCAGCAGTTTATCGACCCCCCCTGGTGGGGCAGATACGCAGTATTTT,CASSLSTPPGGADTQYF
.,many,TRBJ2-7,TRBV12-3/TRBV12-4,TGTGCCAGCAGACCTCCGGGCCCGTCCTACGAGCAGTACTTC,CASRPPGPSYEQYF
.,.,TRBJ2-7,TRBV20-1,TGCAGTGCTGGAGGACATGTGGGGAGCTCCTACGAGCAGTACTTC,CSAGGHVGSSYEQYF
TRBD1,.,TRBJ2-7,TRBV10-3,TGTGCCATCAGTTATGGGACAGCCCTAATCTACGAGCAGTACTTC,CAISYGTALIYEQYF
.,.,TRBJ2-7,TRBV25-1,TGTGCCAGCAGTGCAGCAGACTACGAGCAGTACTTC,CASSAADYEQYF
TRBD2,.,TRBJ2-7,TRBV3-1,TGTGCCAGCAAACAAGGACTAGCGGGACCGTACGAGCAGTACTTC,CASKQGLAGPYEQYF
.,.,TRBJ2-7,TRBV10-3,TGTGCCATCAGTGAATACAGGGCGGACGAGCAGTACTTC,CAISEYRADEQYF
TRBD1,few,TRBJ2-3,TRBV29-1,TGCAGCGTTGGACAGGGGGCGGTCAGCACAGATACGCAGTATTTT,CSVGQGAVSTDTQYF
TRBD2,.,TRBJ2-5,TRBV5-1,TGCGCCAGCAGCTACTTGGGACTAGCGGGAGATAGGGAGACCCAGTACTTC,CASSYLGLAGDRETQYF
TRBD1,few,TRBJ2-1,TRBV5-1,TGCGCCAGCAGGTCCGGGACAGGAGCCTCCTACAATGAGCAGTTCTTC,CASRSGTGASYNEQFF
.,many,TRBJ2-1,TRBV28,TGTGCCAGCAGCCGGCTAGACTTCTCCTACAATGAGCAGTTCTTC,CASSRLDFSYNEQFF
.,.,TRBJ2-3,TRBV2,TGTGCCAGCAGTGTACGGCGGGCCACAGATACGCAGTATTTT,CASSVRRATDTQYF
.,few,TRBJ1-3,TRBV11-2,TGTGCCAGCAGCTTAGAACGGGGAGCGTTCTCTGGAAACACCATATATTTT,CASSLERGAFSGNTIYF
TRBD1,few,TRBJ1-1,TRBV5-1,TGCGCCAGCGAAGGACAGGGGATGAACACTGAAGCTTTCTTT,CASEGQGMNTEAFF
.,few,TRBJ1-4,TRBV12-3/TRBV12-4,TGTGCCAGCAGCATAGACCCCCCAGGGGCGACTAATGAAAAACTGTTTTTT,CASSIDPPGATNEKLFF
TRBD2,.,TRBJ2-1,TRBV7-2,TGTGCCAGCAGCACGTCGGGAGGGTATGAGCAGTTCTTC,CASSTSGGYEQFF
TRBD1,few,TRBJ2-1,TRBV15,TGTGCCACCAGCAGAGTAGGGCGGACAGGAGCTGGGTACAATGAGCAGTTCTTC,CATSRVGRTGAGYNEQFF
.,.,TRBJ2-1,TRBV20-1,TGCAGTGCTAGAGGACCGAGGGTAGGGCAGTTCTTC,CSARGPRVGQFF
.,.,TRBJ1-1,TRBV13,TGTGCCAGCCCCCAGACGGAGGTGGGGACTGAAGCTTTCTTT,CASPQTEVGTEAFF
TRBD2,.,TRBJ2-2,TRBV6-5,TGTGCCAGCAGTTACCCGGGACTAGCGGGAGGCCCCGGGGAGCTGTTTTTT,CASSYPGLAGGPGELFF
TRBD2,.,TRBJ2-5,TRBV20-1,TGCAGTGCTACCTTGATGTTAGCGGGACTCCAAGAGACCCAGTACTTC,CSATLMLAGLQETQYF
TRBD2,few,TRBJ2-3,TRBV5-1,TGCGCCAGCAGCGTAACTAGCGGGAGTGCAGATACGCAGTATTTT,CASSVTSGSADTQYF
TRBD2,.,TRBJ2-5,TRBV7-2,TGTGCCAGCAGCCACACTAGCGGCGAGACCCAGTACTTC,CASSHTSGETQYF
TRBD1,.,TRBJ2-7,TRBV27,TGTGCCAGCAGTTGGACAGGGGTTAGAGGATTCTACGAGCAGTACTTC,CASSWTGVRGFYEQYF
.,.,TRBJ2-6,TRBV4-2,TGTGCCAGCAGCCAGGCACCGGACAGCAAACACTCTGGGGCCAACGTCCTGACTTTC,CASSQAPDSKHSGANVLTF
TRBD2,many,TRBJ2-1,TRBV7-2,TGTGCCAGCGGACCGGGACTAGCGGGAGTCGGAGGCAATGAGCAGTTCTTC,CASGPGLAGVGGNEQFF
TRBD1,.,TRBJ2-2,TRBV4-1,TGCGCCAGCAGCCTTGGGACAGGGATGAACGGGGAGCTGTTTTTT,CASSLGTGMNGELFF
TRBD1,few,TRBJ1-1,TRBV7-9,TGTGCCAGCATACTTAAGACAGGGGGCATAGCTTTCTTT,CASILKTGGIAFF
TRBD2,few,TRBJ2-1,TRBV24-1,TGTGCCACCTCTAAAATAGGGACTAGCGGGGGATACAATGAGCAGTTCTTC,CATSKIGTSGGYNEQFF
.,few,TRBJ2-3,TRBV29-1,TGCAGCGGGGGGGTAGAGCTTGGAACAGATACGCAGTATTTT,CSGGVELGTDTQYF
TRBD2,few,TRBJ2-1,TRBV20-1,TGCAGTGCTAGAGATATGCTGGGGGTAGCGGGAGACCCCTGGGATGAGCAGTTCTTC,CSARDMLGVAGDPWDEQFF
.,.,TRBJ2-3,TRBV24-1,TGTGCCACCAGCCTCCAGGGTGCAGATACGCAGTATTTT,CATSLQGADTQYF